The 16 T cell receptor beta chains listed next were all sequenced from one sample in a study of regulatory T cells in long-lasting Graves disease. Time point: newly diagnosed GD, antithyroid drugs for less than 3 months. From RNA extracted from PBMCs, the TCR library was made. Investigators prepared the TCR beta libraries by applying iRepertoire HTBI primers and Arm-PCR of CDR3 regions. MiXCR, run by TCRdb on the multiplex PCR reads, gives a single entry per CDR3 protein. In the table there are around 500,000 distinct CDR3 sequences, 9.5% to 15% of which are singletons. This same sample was also part of a study on T cells in Graves' hyperthyroidism and ophthalmopathy.

The sequencing here drew on peripheral blood mononuclear cells (PBMCs), taken at new diagnosis, from a patient treated with antithyroid drugs. The source of these receptors is a young woman with Graves disease.

This clonotype showed up many times. The chain recombines TRBV12-3 or TRBV12-4 with TRBJ2-1; D is unresolved. V lost 5 bases to trimming and J lost 9 bases, with 8 bases between them. This CDR3 contains 11 residues. The CDR3 sequence: CASSTSVEQFF. The CDR3 region has the DNA TGTGCCAGCAGTACGTCTGTTGAGCAGTTCTTC.

Ten or more counts support this clonotype. The rearrangement uses TRBV7-2 and TRBJ2-5, with D unresolved. The V gene's germline CDR1 is SGHTA and CDR2 FQGNSA. V lost 8 bases and J lost 5, with 12 bases in between. The CDR3 spans 12 residues. The CDR3 reads CASGDPGETQYF. Written as DNA, the CDR3 is TGTGCCAGCGGAGACCCCGGGGAGACCCAGTACTTC.

This clonotype was detected ten times or more. The rearrangement uses TRBV7-9 and TRBJ2-3; 13 bases map to TRBD2. Per germline, CDR1 SEHNR and CDR2 FQNEAQ (reference sequence). This CDR3 region has 15 residues. V lost 6 bases, J lost 4 bases, and 4 bases stayed unmatched. The CDR3 spells CASRPTSGRSDTQYF. As DNA, the CDR3 is TGTGCCAGCAGGCCGACTAGCGGGAGGTCAGATACGCAGTATTTT.

In this sample, this clonotype turned up many times. The chain recombines TRBV18 with TRBJ2-7; 9 nucleotides match TRBD2. The CDR3 is made up of 15 amino acids. CDR1 KGHSH and CDR2 LQKENI come from the germline V gene. The trim removed 6 bases at V and 3 bases at J, leaving 9 bases unmatched. CDR3 coding DNA: TGTGCCAGCTCCCCCCCGTCGCGGGAGGGCTACGAGCAGTACTTC. Protein sequence: CASSPPSREGYEQYF.

This clonotype occurred many times. V is TRBV27 and J is TRBJ2-1, with 7 bases lining up with TRBD2. V was clipped by 6 bases and J by 0 bases; unmatched bases: 5. This CDR3 contains 15 residues. Germline V gene lookup returns CDR1 MNHEY and CDR2 SMNVEV (reference sequence). CDR3 sequence reads: CASRIAGLSYNEQFF. As DNA, the CDR3 is TGTGCCAGCAGAATAGCGGGTCTCTCCTACAATGAGCAGTTCTTC.

This clonotype was recorded at least ten times. This chain links TRBV29-1 with TRBJ2-1; TRBD1 is a possible D gene (5 bases). Trimming pared 6 bases from V and 0 bases from J, leaving 9 bases between. Germline V gives CDR1 SQVTM, CDR2 ANQGSEA. CDR3 length: 13 amino acids. The CDR3 spells CSVRASSYNEQFF. The CDR3 DNA sequence: TGCAGCGTCAGGGCGAGCTCCTACAATGAGCAGTTCTTC.

This clonotype has more than one count but fewer than ten. The chain links TRBV6-2 or TRBV6-3 to TRBJ2-4, with a tentative D call TRBD1 (6 bases). Germline values: CDR1 MNHEY, CDR2 SVGEGT. Trimming took 5 bases from V and 7 from J, leaving 18 bases between them. The CDR3 totals 15 residues. This CDR3 reads CASSRGQTGGNIQYF. The CDR3 bases are TGTGCCAGCAGTCGGGGACAAACCGGCGGTAACATTCAGTACTTC.

This clonotype was counted ten times or more. The V call is TRBV2, the J call TRBJ2-5; TRBD2 aligns across 15 bases. CDR1 is SNHLY, CDR2 FYNNEI, per germline. This CDR3 has 17 residues. With V trimmed by 5 bases and J by 5 bases, 9 bases remained unmatched. For the CDR3, the DNA is TGTGCCAGCAGTCGCGGACTAGCGGGAGGGCCGTCTGAGACCCAGTACTTC. This gives the protein CASSRGLAGGPSETQYF.

The chain recombines TRBV6-2 or TRBV6-3 with TRBJ2-3; D is possibly TRBD2 (5 bases). V was clipped by 7 bases and J by 9 bases, with 17 bases between them. Germline V gene sequence: CDR1 MNHEY, CDR2 SVGEGT. The CDR3 is 13 amino acids. The CDR3 spells CASIPTGLGTQYF. CDR3 nucleotides: TGTGCCAGCATCCCCACCGGACTGGGGACGCAGTATTTT.

This clonotype was recorded many times. The chain uses TRBV3-1 and TRBJ2-7; 11 nucleotides match TRBD2. With V trimmed by 5 bases and J by 0 bases, 6 bases remained unmatched. CDR1 and CDR2 from the germline V gene are LGHDT and YNNKEL (reference sequence). The CDR3 spans 16 residues. The DNA for the CDR3 is TGTGCCAGCAGCTATACTAGCGGGAGTTACTCCTACGAGCAGTACTTC. Its translation: CASSYTSGSYSYEQYF.

This clonotype came up a few times. The chain recombines TRBV27 with TRBJ2-5; D may match TRBD1 or TRBD2 (5 bases each). CDR1 MNHEY and CDR2 SMNVEV come from the germline V gene (reference sequence). V was shortened by 5 bases and J by 2 bases, with 21 bases between the two germline ends. CDR3 length: 17 amino acids. The CDR3 region is CASSAIGALPPQETQYF. CDR3 DNA sequence: TGTGCCAGCAGTGCCATCGGGGCCCTCCCCCCACAAGAGACCCAGTACTTC.

The chain employs TRBV29-1 and TRBJ1-1, with D possibly TRBD1 on 6 matching bases. The CDR3 extends over 13 amino acids. Germline CDR1 reads SQVTM; CDR2 reads ANQGSEA. The V end was cut by 6 bases, the J end by 5 bases, with 16 bases between. The CDR3, as DNA: TGCAGCGTACCGGGGGCGCTGAGGACTGAAGCTTTCTTT. Amino acids: CSVPGALRTEAFF.

This clonotype came up many times. The chain uses TRBV28 and TRBJ2-3; D uncertain. V was pared by 1 base and J by 4 bases, with 3 bases between. CDR1 and CDR2 (germline): MDHEN, SYDVKM. The CDR3 is made up of 12 amino acids. The CDR3 nucleotides read TGTGCCAGCAGTTTATTATCAGATACGCAGTATTTT. Protein sequence: CASSLLSDTQYF. Drawing the rest from reference TRBV28 and TRBJ2-3, the complete variable domain is DVKVTQSSRYLVKRTGEKVFLECVQDMDHENMFWYRQDPGLGLRLIYFSYDVKMKEKGDIPEGYSVSREKKERFSLILESASTNQTSMYLCASSLLSDTQYFGPGTRLTVL.

This clonotype appeared many times. The V gene is TRBV27, the J gene TRBJ1-2; D gene ambiguous. Deletions cut 6 bases from V and 5 bases from J, with 16 bases between. There are 14 residues in the CDR3. CDR1 is MNHEY, CDR2 SMNVEV, per germline (reference sequence). Here the CDR3 DNA reads TGTGCCAGCAGCCCGTGGGCCAGCACTTATGGCTACACCTTC. Protein: CASSPWASTYGYTF.

This clonotype has only one observation. This rearrangement joins TRBV2 to TRBJ1-1; no clear D gene. V was clipped by 4 bases and J by 4 bases, with 10 bases between them. The germline V gene encodes CDR1 SNHLY and CDR2 FYNNEI. The CDR3 is 13 amino acids. The CDR3 sequence: CASSVEVGTEAFF. CDR3 sequence (DNA): TGTGCCAGCAGTGTGGAAGTTGGCACTGAAGCTTTCTTT.

This clonotype has only a few counts. The genes are TRBV29-1 and TRBJ1-4; D is ambiguous. CDR1 SQVTM and CDR2 ANQGSEA come from the germline V gene. V was cut by 7 bases and J by 4 bases, with 19 bases left in between. This CDR3 has 15 residues. The CDR3: CSAKVAASLNEKLFF. DNA for the CDR3: TGCAGCGCTAAGGTGGCAGCATCCCTTAATGAAAAACTGTTTTTT.